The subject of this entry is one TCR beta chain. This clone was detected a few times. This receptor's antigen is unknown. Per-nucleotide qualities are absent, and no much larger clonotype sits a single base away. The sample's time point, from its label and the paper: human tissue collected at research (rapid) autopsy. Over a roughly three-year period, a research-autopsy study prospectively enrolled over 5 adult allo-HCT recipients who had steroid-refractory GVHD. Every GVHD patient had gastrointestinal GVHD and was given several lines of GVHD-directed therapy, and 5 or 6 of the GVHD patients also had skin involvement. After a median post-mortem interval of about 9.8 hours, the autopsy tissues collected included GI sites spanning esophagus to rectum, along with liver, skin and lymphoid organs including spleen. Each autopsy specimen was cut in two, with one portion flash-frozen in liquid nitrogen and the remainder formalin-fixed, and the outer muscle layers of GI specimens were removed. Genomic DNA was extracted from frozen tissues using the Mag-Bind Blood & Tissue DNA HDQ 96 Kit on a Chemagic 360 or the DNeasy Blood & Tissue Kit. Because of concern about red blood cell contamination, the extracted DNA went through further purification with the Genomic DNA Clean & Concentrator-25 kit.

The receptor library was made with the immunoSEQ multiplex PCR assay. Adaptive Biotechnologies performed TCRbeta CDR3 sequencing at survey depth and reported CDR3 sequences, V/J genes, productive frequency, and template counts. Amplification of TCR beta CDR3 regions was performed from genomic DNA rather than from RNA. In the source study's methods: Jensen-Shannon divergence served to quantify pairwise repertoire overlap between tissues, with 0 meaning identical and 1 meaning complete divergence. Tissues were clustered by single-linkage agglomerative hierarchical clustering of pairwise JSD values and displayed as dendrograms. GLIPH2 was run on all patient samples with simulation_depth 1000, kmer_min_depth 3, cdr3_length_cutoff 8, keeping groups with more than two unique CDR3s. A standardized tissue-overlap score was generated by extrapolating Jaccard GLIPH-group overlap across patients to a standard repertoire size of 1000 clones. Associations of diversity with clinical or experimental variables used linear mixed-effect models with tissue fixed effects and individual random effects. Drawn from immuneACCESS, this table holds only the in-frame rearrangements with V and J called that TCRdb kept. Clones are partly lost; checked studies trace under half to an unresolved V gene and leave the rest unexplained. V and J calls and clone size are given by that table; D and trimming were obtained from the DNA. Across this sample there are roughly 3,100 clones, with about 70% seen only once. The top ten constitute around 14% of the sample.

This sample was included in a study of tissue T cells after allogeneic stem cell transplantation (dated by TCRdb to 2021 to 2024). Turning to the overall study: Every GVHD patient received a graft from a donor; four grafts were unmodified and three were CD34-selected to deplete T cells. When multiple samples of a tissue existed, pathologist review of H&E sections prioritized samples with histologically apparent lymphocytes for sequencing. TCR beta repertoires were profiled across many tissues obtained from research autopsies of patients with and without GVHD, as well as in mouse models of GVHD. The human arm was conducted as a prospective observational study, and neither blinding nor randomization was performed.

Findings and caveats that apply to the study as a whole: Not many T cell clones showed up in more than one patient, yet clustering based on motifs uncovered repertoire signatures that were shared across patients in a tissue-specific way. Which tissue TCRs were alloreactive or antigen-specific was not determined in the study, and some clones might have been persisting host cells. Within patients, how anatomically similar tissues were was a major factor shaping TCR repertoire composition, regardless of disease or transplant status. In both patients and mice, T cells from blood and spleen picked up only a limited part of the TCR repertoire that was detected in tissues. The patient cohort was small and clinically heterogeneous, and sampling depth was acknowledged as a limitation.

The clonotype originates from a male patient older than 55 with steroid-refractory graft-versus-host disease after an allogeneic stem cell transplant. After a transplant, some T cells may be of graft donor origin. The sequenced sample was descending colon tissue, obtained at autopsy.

The CDR3 region has the sequence CASSRRALSVVGDGYTF. The nucleotide sequence is TGTGCCAGTAGTCGGAGGGCCCTATCGGTTGTCGGAGATGGCTACACCTTC. The sequence joins TRBV19 to TRBJ1-2; the D gene is unclear. Based on the germline V gene (reference sequence), the CDR1 and CDR2 sequences are LNHDA and SQIVND. The CDR3 starts with the cysteine, ends with the phenylalanine, and has 17 residues. Only the CDR3 portion is preserved as DNA: 51 bases, with reading frame beginning at the first base. V is pared back by 5 bases and J by 6 bases, with 25 bases lying between the germline termini. The reference TRBV19 and TRBJ1-2 proteins fill in what lies around the CDR3, so the full variable domain reads DGGITQSPKYLFRKEGQNVTLSCEQNLNHDAMYWYRQDPGQGLRLIYYSQIVNDFQKGDIAEGYSVSREKKESFPLTVTSAQKNPTAFYLCASSRRALSVVGDGYTFGSGTRLTVV.